These T cell receptor beta chains were read from a single sample in a study of control samples from healthy donors and cancer patients. The data were produced by immunoSEQ multiplex PCR, yet TCRdb's version contains in-frame clones alone and is incomplete. The data hold about 110,000 clones, with roughly 90% observed a single time. Source material: PBMCs. The receptor set was obtained from a woman aged 60-75 years with lung cancer. Both conserved end residues are part of each CDR3. The order of the fields is clone size, D gene, J gene, V gene, CDR3 DNA, CDR3 protein. A D gene is named only where the DNA matches it firmly. Where a row states a size, it is once, few, many or the class of an expanded clone; other rows omit it.

>-|TRBD2|TRBJ2-4|TRBV9
TGTGCCAGCAGTGGGTCCGGGACTAGCGGGAGCCTGAACATTCAGTACTTC
CASSGSGTSGSLNIQYF
>-|-|TRBJ1-5|TRBV2
TGTGCCAGCAGTGAGATGGGGTTGCAGCCCCAGCATTTT
CASSEMGLQPQHF
>-|-|TRBJ1-5|TRBV7-2
TGTGCCAGCAGCCCTAGCCTTACTAGCAATCAGCCCCAGCATTTT
CASSPSLTSNQPQHF
>-|-|TRBJ1-2|TRBV11-2
TGTGCCAGCAGCTTAACCGCGGAGGCTAACTATGGCTACACCTTC
CASSLTAEANYGYTF
>-|TRBD2|TRBJ2-1|TRBV4-1
TGCGCCAGCAGTTCTTTTAGCGGGGGGTCTAACAATGAGCAGTTCTTC
CASSSFSGGSNNEQFF
>-|TRBD1|TRBJ1-2|TRBV6-1
TGTGCCAGCAGTGAAGTCACAGGGGTCAACTATGGCTACACCTTC
CASSEVTGVNYGYTF
>few|TRBD2|TRBJ2-3|TRBV12-5
TGTGCTAGTGCCCCCGGGGTAGCGGGACGTAGCACAGATACGCAGTATTTT
CASAPGVAGRSTDTQYF
>-|-|TRBJ1-1|TRBV3-1/TRBV3-2
TGTGCCAGCAGCCGGTTCTTGGGGGATGAAGCTTTCTTT
CASSRFLGDEAFF
>-|-|TRBJ2-2|TRBV19
TGTGCCAGTAGTATTCAGGGGAACACCGGGGAGCTGTTTTTT
CASSIQGNTGELFF
>-|-|TRBJ2-2|TRBV29-1
TGCAGCGGTATACGGGGATACACCGGGGAGCTGTTTTTT
CSGIRGYTGELFF
>-|TRBD1|TRBJ1-2|TRBV28
TGTGCCACCGGGGACAGACATAACTATGGCTACACCTTC
CATGDRHNYGYTF
>-|TRBD1|TRBJ1-5|TRBV9
TGTGCCAGCAGCAGCCAGGGGGGAGTAAATCAGCCCCAGCATTTT
CASSSQGGVNQPQHF
>-|-|TRBJ1-1|TRBV30
TGTGCCTGGAGCCGCCTATCTGAAGCTTTCTTT
CAWSRLSEAFF
>once|TRBD1|TRBJ1-3|TRBV7-2
TGTGCTATCGAAGGGCAGGGGGCTGGAAACACCATATATTTT
CAIEGQGAGNTIYF
>-|-|TRBJ2-7|TRBV6-5
TGTGCCAGCGTCCCCGGGGCCCGAACCTCCTACGAGCAGTACTTC
CASVPGARTSYEQYF
>few|-|TRBJ2-2|TRBV9
TGTGCCAGCAGCGCCTGGGTAGGGGAGAACACCGGGGAGCTGTTTTTT
CASSAWVGENTGELFF
>few|TRBD2|TRBJ2-2|TRBV6-8
TGTGCCAGCAGTTATCTCAAGCAGCGGGAGGATACTGGGGAGCTGTTTTTT
CASSYLKQREDTGELFF
>-|TRBD1|TRBJ2-2|TRBV7-2
TGTGCCAGCAGCTTATCGACAGGGTACACCGGGGAGCTGTTTTTT
CASSLSTGYTGELFF
>-|TRBD2|TRBJ2-1|TRBV30
TGTGCCTCGTGGACTAGCGGGAGTTCGAGGGAGCAGTTCTTC
CASWTSGSSREQFF
>-|TRBD2|TRBJ2-3|TRBV7-9
TGTGCCAGCAGCTTGGGAGGCCTAGCGGGGGGGCGGGATACGCAGTATTTT
CASSLGGLAGGRDTQYF
>-|-|TRBJ2-2|TRBV7-9
TGTGCCACCCGGGGTTATCACGGGGAGCTGTTTTTT
CATRGYHGELFF
>-|TRBD1|TRBJ1-2|TRBV2
TGTGCCAGCAGCGTATCAGGTTCAGGGGGTGGCTACACCTTC
CASSVSGSGGGYTF
>-|-|TRBJ2-3|TRBV7-9
TGTGCCAGCAGCTTAGGGGGCAGGGCTCCGGGCACAGATACGCAGTATTTT
CASSLGGRAPGTDTQYF
>-|-|TRBJ1-1|TRBV7-2
TGTGCCAGCAGCTTAACCCCTGGAGTGAACACTGAAGCTTTCTTT
CASSLTPGVNTEAFF
>-|-|TRBJ1-1|TRBV28
TGTGCCGCTTCTTGGGCGGGGGGCAACACTGAAGCTTTCTTT
CAASWAGGNTEAFF
>-|-|TRBJ2-7|TRBV30
TGTGCCTACGGGGGAGCCCCCTACGAGCAGTACTTC
CAYGGAPYEQYF
>-|-|TRBJ1-3|TRBV19
TGTGCCAGTAGACTCGGGGCCGGAAACACCATATATTTT
CASRLGAGNTIYF
>few|-|TRBJ2-1|TRBV6-6
TGTGCCAGCAGTCAACCCCCGGGTCGGAGCAGGGGGGGTGAGCAGTTCTTC
CASSQPPGRSRGGEQFF
>-|TRBD1|TRBJ1-2|TRBV5-1
TGCGCCAGCAGCTTTGAGGGGGGACAGGGCCCCTATGGCTACACCTTC
CASSFEGGQGPYGYTF
>-|-|TRBJ2-2|TRBV29-1
TGCAGCGCCAAGATGGGTAGCGGGAACACCGGGGAGCTGTTTTTT
CSAKMGSGNTGELFF
>-|TRBD2|TRBJ2-2|TRBV30
TGTGCCTGGACTAGCGGGAGACTAGGGGAGCTGTTTTTT
CAWTSGRLGELFF
>-|-|TRBJ2-2|TRBV2
TGTGCCAGCAGGCCGCTAACGAACACCGGGGAGCTGTTTTTT
CASRPLTNTGELFF
>-|-|TRBJ1-1|TRBV6-5
TGTGCCAGCAATCCGACAGGTGGGGACACTGAAGCTTTCTTT
CASNPTGGDTEAFF
>-|TRBD1|TRBJ1-5|TRBV19
TGTGCCAGTAGGACGGACAGGGGGCGCATAGATAGCAATCAGCCCCAGCATTTT
CASRTDRGRIDSNQPQHF
>-|-|TRBJ1-2|TRBV19
TGTGCCAGTGCCGGGACGCCCGTAAGTGGCTACACCTTC
CASAGTPVSGYTF
>once|-|TRBJ1-5|TRBV15
TGTGCCACCAGCAGAGGGGGCAGCCGGGGCACTCAGCCCCAGCATTTT
CATSRGGSRGTQPQHF
>-|TRBD1|TRBJ1-5|TRBV27
TGTGCCAGCAGCCCCCATACAGGGGAGGACAATCAGCCCCAGCATTTT
CASSPHTGEDNQPQHF
>-|-|TRBJ2-2|TRBV7-8
TGTGCCAGCAGCTCAATTAGGGGAGTCTGGTCCGGGGAGCTGTTTTTT
CASSSIRGVWSGELFF
>once|TRBD1|TRBJ1-6|TRBV6-5
TGTGCCAGCAGTTACTTCGGACAGGTTAATTCACCCCTCCACTTT
CASSYFGQVNSPLHF
>-|-|TRBJ1-2|TRBV5-6
TGTGCCAGCATCTCACAGGGTCCTTTTAACTATGGCTACACCTTC
CASISQGPFNYGYTF
>-|-|TRBJ2-2|TRBV7-6
TGTGCCAGCAGCTTATATCCGGGACCGACAAACACCGGGGAGCTGTTTTTT
CASSLYPGPTNTGELFF
>-|-|TRBJ1-3|TRBV30
TGTGCCTGGAGTGGGACGTCTGGAAACACCATATATTTT
CAWSGTSGNTIYF
>-|-|TRBJ1-1|TRBV2
TGTGCCAGCGGGGGGCACACTGAAGCTTTCTTT
CASGGHTEAFF